What follows are 27 T cell receptor beta chains derived from one specimen sequenced in a study of blood T cell repertoires in COVID-19. Profiled with immunoSEQ multiplex PCR; TCRdb holds only in-frame clones, not every one. The sample comprises some 300,000 clones, approximately 90% of which are singletons, and 6.9% rests with the top ten. The sequencing input was peripheral blood. All receptors come from a woman in her 30s who had recovered from COVID-19.

In this sample, this clone turned up once. The chain recombines TRBV27 with TRBJ1-1; 11 nucleotides line up with TRBD1. V gave up 7 bases and J gave up 5 bases; unmatched junction bases: 9. The CDR3 is 15 residues long. Germline assignment: CDR1 MNHEY and CDR2 SMNVEV (reference sequence). The DNA for the CDR3 is TGTGCCAGCAACTATGGACAGGGGGCGCGGACTGAAGCTTTCTTT. This encodes CASNYGQGARTEAFF.

The gene calls are TRBV24-1 and TRBJ2-7, with 7 nucleotides matching TRBD1. The CDR3 totals 13 residues. The germline gives CDR1 KGHDR, CDR2 SFDVKD. The V and J ends lost 4 bases and 4 bases, in that order; junction bases with no gene match: 3. The CDR3 nucleotides read TGTGCCACCAGTGAGGCAGGGGGATACGAGCAGTACTTC. Translated: CATSEAGGYEQYF.

The chain couples TRBV7-3 to TRBJ2-1; 10 bases agree with TRBD1. The CDR3 spans 15 residues. The ends lost 0 bases at V and 6 bases at J; junction bases unmatched: 2. Germline V gene sequence: CDR1 SGHTA, CDR2 FQGTGA. CDR3 sequence (DNA): TGTGCCAGCAGCTTAACCGGGACAGGGGCCAATGAGCAGTTCTTC. Translation gives CASSLTGTGANEQFF. Variable domain in full (rest from reference TRBV7-3 and TRBJ2-1): GAGVSQTPSNKVTEKGKYVELRCDPISGHTALYWYRQSLGQGPEFLIYFQGTGAADDSGLPNDRFFAVRPEGSVSTLKIQRTERGDSAVYLCASSLTGTGANEQFFGPGTRLTVL.

In regard to this clone: Within the sample, other DNA sequences also encode this same CDR3. The chain recombines TRBV19 with TRBJ1-2; D possibly corresponds to TRBD1 (5 bases). Trimming took off 3 bases at V and 4 bases at J, with 6 bases between the two ends. This CDR3 contains 12 residues. Per germline, CDR1 LNHDA and CDR2 SQIVND (reference sequence). CDR3 sequence reads: CASSIDSYGYTF. The DNA of the CDR3 is TGTGCCAGTAGTATCGACAGCTATGGCTACACCTTC.

The rearrangement links TRBV28 to TRBJ1-2; 7 bases fit TRBD1. CDR1 and CDR2 (germline): MDHEN, SYDVKM. The V segment lost 5 bases and the J segment 3 bases; nucleotides outside the gene matches: 9. The CDR3 totals 15 residues. The CDR3 loop reads CASSPGGGLDYGYTF. CDR3 coding DNA: TGTGCCAGCAGTCCGGGAGGGGGCCTTGACTATGGCTACACCTTC.

This chain links TRBV6-1 with TRBJ2-1; 9 positions match TRBD2. CDR1 and CDR2 from the germline V gene are MNHNS and SASEGT. The CDR3 length is 14 residues. The V segment lost 3 bases and the J segment 7 bases; nucleotides outside the gene matches: 4. The CDR3 region is CASSDSGGINEQFF. CDR3 DNA: TGTGCCAGCAGTGACAGCGGGGGGATTAATGAGCAGTTCTTC.

The V and J genes are TRBV15 and TRBJ1-5; D uncertain. With 1 base removed from V and 5 bases from J, the gap between germline ends came to 9 bases. CDR1 is LNHNV, CDR2 YYDKDF, per germline (reference sequence). This CDR3 comprises 14 residues. The CDR3 here is CATSRGTVDQPQHF. DNA for the CDR3: TGTGCCACCAGCAGAGGTACAGTTGATCAGCCCCAGCATTTT.

This clone was counted ten times or more. V usage is TRBV2 and J usage is TRBJ1-2; TRBD1 might be the D (5 bases). The germline V and J ends were trimmed by 10 bases and 0 bases, with 15 bases remaining between them. The CDR3 is 14 amino acids. CDR1 SNHLY and CDR2 FYNNEI come from the germline V gene. The CDR3: CATTQGAANYGYTF. The CDR3 DNA follows: TGTGCCACAACCCAGGGCGCGGCTAACTATGGCTACACCTTC.

The chain combines TRBV4-1 with TRBJ1-4; possibly TRBD1 for D (5 bases). The V end was cut by 3 bases, the J end by 2 bases, with 16 bases between. The length of the CDR3 is 17 residues. CDR1 MGHRA and CDR2 YSYEKL come from the germline V gene. DNA for the CDR3: TGCGCCAGCAGCCAGGACACCTGGTCGGCTACTAATGAAAAACTGTTTTTT. This translates into CASSQDTWSATNEKLFF.

The count of this clone is one. The rearrangement joins TRBV30 to TRBJ2-7; 9 nucleotides align to TRBD1. This CDR3 has 16 residues. Germline loops: CDR1 GTSNPN, CDR2 SVGIG (reference sequence). V lost 0 bases to trimming and J lost 6 bases; unmatched junction nucleotides: 12. CDR3 coding DNA: TGTGCCTGGAGTGTGGGACAGGGATTAGTAGGTCGCGAGCAGTACTTC. This gives the protein CAWSVGQGLVGREQYF.

The chain has TRBV5-6 and TRBJ1-1; D is undetermined. With 5 bases removed from V and 2 bases from J, the gap between germline ends came to 13 bases. Germline assignment: CDR1 SGHDT and CDR2 YYEEEE. The CDR3 length is 14 residues. CDR3 sequence reads: CASRFKHLNTEAFF. CDR3 sequence (DNA): TGTGCCAGCAGATTCAAGCACTTAAACACTGAAGCTTTCTTT.

The chain combines TRBV5-4 with TRBJ1-5; 7 bases are a match to TRBD1. The CDR3 totals 15 residues. V was clipped by 4 bases and J by 7 bases; unmatched bases: 11. From germline, CDR1 is SGHNT and CDR2 YYREEE (reference sequence). The CDR3 nucleotides are TGTGCCAGCAGCGCCGGGACAGAGGTTTTCCAGCCCCAGCATTTT. Its protein product is CASSAGTEVFQPQHF. Using reference TRBV5-4 and TRBJ1-5 for the parts outside the CDR3, the full variable domain is ETGVTQSPTHLIKTRGQQVTLRCSSQSGHNTVSWYQQALGQGPQFIFQYYREEENGRGNFPPRFSGLQFPNYSSELNVNALELDDSALYLCASSAGTEVFQPQHFGDGTRLSIL.

This sequence joins TRBV28 and TRBJ1-2, with D possibly being TRBD1 (5 bases). The CDR3 spans 14 residues. Germline CDR1 is MDHEN and CDR2 is SYDVKM. V shed 2 bases and J shed 7 bases, with 14 bases lying between them. The CDR3 nucleotides read TGTGCCAGCAGTTTAGGGGCGGGGGGTCGTGGCTACACCTTC. It is translated as CASSLGAGGRGYTF.

The rearrangement joins TRBV7-2 to TRBJ1-2, with 8 bases identical to TRBD1. This CDR3 is 14 amino acids long. Germline V gene data show CDR1 as SGHTA and CDR2 as FQGNSA. V shed 1 base and J 5 bases; nucleotides not matched to a gene: 3. CDR3 in amino acids: CASSLDRQGYGYTF. The CDR3 coding sequence is TGTGCCAGCAGCTTAGACAGACAGGGGTATGGCTACACCTTC.

The rearrangement links TRBV5-1 to TRBJ1-2; 8 bases agree with TRBD1. The length of the CDR3 is 14 residues. V lost 7 bases and J lost 5; bases outside the gene matches: 10. CDR1 is SGHRS, CDR2 YFSETQ, per germline. In DNA, the CDR3 is TGCGCCAGCGGACCAGGGGGCCCAAATTATGGCTACACCTTC. Protein sequence: CASGPGGPNYGYTF.

The rearrangement uses TRBV5-6 and TRBJ1-2; 9 bases match TRBD1. V trimming: 4 bases; J trimming: 8 bases; junction bases outside the gene matches: 9. Per germline, CDR1 SGHDT and CDR2 YYEEEE. This CDR3 is 14 amino acids long. CDR3 bases: TGTGCCAGCAGCGGAACCGGGACAGGGTCCGGCTACACCTTC. It codes for CASSGTGTGSGYTF.

CDR3 bases: TGTGCCAGCAGCTTAGGGGCAGACAATGAGCAGTTCTTC. Translating it yields CASSLGADNEQFF. The V call is TRBV13, the J call TRBJ2-1; D not resolved. CDR3 length: 13 amino acids. Germline CDR1 PRHDT, CDR2 FYEKMQ (reference sequence). V was trimmed by 0 bases and J by 5 bases, leaving 5 bases between them.

This chain joins TRBV27 and TRBJ1-6; TRBD1 matches at 7 bases. CDR1 is MNHEY and CDR2 is SMNVEV in the germline V gene (reference sequence). CDR3 length: 16 residues. Trimming took 5 bases from V and 0 from J; bases not matched to a gene: 4. The CDR3 spells CASSVGQSSYNSPLHF. CDR3 in DNA: TGTGCCAGCAGTGTGGGACAGAGCTCCTATAATTCACCCCTCCACTTT.

The chain recombines TRBV7-9 with TRBJ2-1; TRBD1 matches at 8 bases. Germline V gives CDR1 SEHNR, CDR2 FQNEAQ (reference sequence). Losses at the gene ends were 5 bases for V and 7 bases for J; bases not matched to a gene: 4. The length of the CDR3 is 13 residues. CDR3 sequence: CASSGQGRNEQFF. The CDR3, as DNA: TGTGCCAGCAGCGGACAGGGAAGGAATGAGCAGTTCTTC. Based on the CDR3 plus reference TRBV7-9 and TRBJ2-1, the full variable domain is DTGVSQNPRHKITKRGQNVTFRCDPISEHNRLYWYRQTLGQGPEFLTYFQNEAQLEKSRLLSDRFSAERPKGSFSTLEIQRTEQGDSAMYLCASSGQGRNEQFFGPGTRLTVL.

The CDR3 is CASSLTGGAFGGYTF. CDR3 DNA: TGTGCCAGCAGCTTAACAGGGGGTGCTTTTGGAGGCTACACCTTC. V usage is TRBV7-3 and J usage is TRBJ1-2; D is possibly TRBD1 (6 bases). The ends were cut back, 0 bases at V and 8 bases at J, with 16 bases in the middle. Germline V CDR1 and CDR2: SGHTA, FQGTGA. This CDR3 spans 15 amino acids.

The rearrangement uses TRBV19 and TRBJ1-1; TRBD1 matches at 7 bases. Germline V lookup: CDR1 LNHDA, CDR2 SQIVND (reference sequence). This CDR3 comprises 15 residues. With V trimmed by 3 bases and J by 2 bases, 6 bases remained unmatched. The CDR3 protein is CASSMRGGRNTEAFF. DNA of the CDR3: TGTGCCAGTAGTATGAGAGGGGGCCGCAACACTGAAGCTTTCTTT.

V is TRBV7-9 and J is TRBJ2-1; D may be TRBD1 (5 bases). With 0 bases removed from V and 6 bases from J, the gap between germline ends came to 15 bases. The CDR3 contains 16 residues. CDR1 SEHNR and CDR2 FQNEAQ come from the germline V gene (reference sequence). The CDR3 DNA is TGTGCCAGCAGCTTAGCGCTGGACATCCGAATCAATGAGCAGTTCTTC. Its protein product is CASSLALDIRINEQFF.

The chain joins TRBV28 to TRBJ1-6; D is possibly TRBD1 (6 bases). In germline, CDR1 is MDHEN, CDR2 SYDVKM. Trimming left V 8 bases short and J 0 bases short, with 14 bases between. The CDR3 is 16 amino acids. CDR3 DNA: TGTGCCAGCGGGGGCGAGACAAGCTCCTATAATTCACCCCTCCACTTT. This sequence encodes CASGGETSSYNSPLHF. Complete variable domain (other parts from reference TRBV28 and TRBJ1-6): DVKVTQSSRYLVKRTGEKVFLECVQDMDHENMFWYRQDPGLGLRLIYFSYDVKMKEKGDIPEGYSVSREKKERFSLILESASTNQTSMYLCASGGETSSYNSPLHFGNGTRLTVT.

The genes are TRBV7-2 and TRBJ1-5; a weak D match, TRBD1 (5 bases). The CDR3 extends over 14 amino acids. Germline V gene lookup returns CDR1 SGHTA and CDR2 FQGNSA. Trimming shortened V by 0 bases and J by 6 bases, and 9 bases separated the two germline ends. The CDR3 DNA is TGTGCCAGCAGCTTAGCGGTCGGGGGTCAGCCCCAGCATTTT. Its protein is CASSLAVGGQPQHF. Using reference TRBV7-2 and TRBJ1-5 for the parts outside the CDR3, the full variable domain is GAGVSQSPSNKVTEKGKDVELRCDPISGHTALYWYRQSLGQGLEFLIYFQGNSAPDKSGLPSDRFSAERTGGSVSTLTIQRTQQEDSAVYLCASSLAVGGQPQHFGDGTRLSIL.

The chain has TRBV6-1 and TRBJ1-5, with D perhaps TRBD1 (5 bases). Looked up from germline, CDR1 is MNHNS and CDR2 is SASEGT. CDR3 size: 16 residues. Deletions cut 3 bases from V and 7 bases from J, with 19 bases between. The CDR3 loop reads CASSDWGQGRSQPQHF. CDR3 nucleotides: TGTGCCAGCAGTGATTGGGGCCAGGGCCGCTCGCAGCCCCAGCATTTT.

In this sample, this clone turned up a few times. This chain links TRBV18 with TRBJ2-1; 15 bases match TRBD2. Trimming took 3 bases from V and 7 from J; bases not matched to a gene: 4. This CDR3 is 16 amino acids long. Germline CDR1 is KGHSH and CDR2 is LQKENI. In DNA, the CDR3 is TGTGCCAGCTCACCCACGGGACTAGCGGGAGGTAATGAGCAGTTCTTC. It translates to CASSPTGLAGGNEQFF.

The rearrangement links TRBV30 to TRBJ2-3, with 9 positions matching TRBD2. This CDR3 is 14 amino acids long. J gave up 4 bases and V 5 bases, and 7 bases lay outside the gene matches. Germline V gene data show CDR1 as GTSNPN and CDR2 as SVGIG (reference sequence). CDR3 protein: CAWGGGASPDTQYF. The DNA of the CDR3 is TGTGCCTGGGGCGGGGGGGCCTCTCCAGATACGCAGTATTTT.